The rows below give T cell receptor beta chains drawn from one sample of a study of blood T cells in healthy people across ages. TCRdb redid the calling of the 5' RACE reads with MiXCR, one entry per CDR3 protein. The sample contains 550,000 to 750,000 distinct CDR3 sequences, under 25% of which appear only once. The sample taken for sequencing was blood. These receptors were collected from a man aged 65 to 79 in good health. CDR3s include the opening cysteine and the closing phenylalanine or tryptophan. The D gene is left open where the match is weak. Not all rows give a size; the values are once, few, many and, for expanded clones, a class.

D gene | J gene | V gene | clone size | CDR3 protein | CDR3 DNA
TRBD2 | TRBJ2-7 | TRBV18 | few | CASSLGLAGDGHEQYF | TGTGCCAGCTCATTGGGACTAGCGGGAGACGGCCACGAGCAGTACTTC
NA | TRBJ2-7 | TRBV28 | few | CVSSSPRVAATYEQYF | TGTGTCAGCAGTTCCCCTCGGGTGGCCGCCACCTACGAGCAGTACTTC
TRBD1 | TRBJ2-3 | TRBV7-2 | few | CASSLVGQSTDAQYF | TGTGCCAGCAGCTTAGTGGGACAGTCGACAGATGCGCAGTATTTT
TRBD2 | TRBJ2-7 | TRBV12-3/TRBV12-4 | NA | CASSSPSRLAEYEQYF | TGTGCCAGCAGTTCCCCTTCTCGCCTAGCGGAATACGAGCAGTACTTC
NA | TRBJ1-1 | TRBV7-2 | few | CASSLYGGGNTEAFF | TGTGCCAGCAGCTTATATGGGGGGGGGAACACTGAAGCTTTCTTT
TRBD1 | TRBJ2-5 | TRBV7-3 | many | CASSLNRGETQYF | TGTGCCAGCAGCTTAAACAGGGGTGAGACCCAGTACTTC
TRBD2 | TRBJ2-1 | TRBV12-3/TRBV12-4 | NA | CASSLKWDGRNEQFF | TGTGCCAGCAGTTTAAAGTGGGACGGGAGGAATGAGCAGTTCTTC
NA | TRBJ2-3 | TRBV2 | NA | CASRETSAGDTQYF | TGTGCCAGCAGAGAAACCAGTGCGGGGGATACGCAGTATTTT
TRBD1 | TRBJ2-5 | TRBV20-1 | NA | CSATTGLREETQYF | TGCAGTGCAACGACAGGGCTTCGAGAAGAGACCCAGTACTTC
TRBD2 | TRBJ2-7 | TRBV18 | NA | CASSPIYGTSGNEQYF | TGTGCCAGCTCACCTATATACGGGACTAGCGGGAACGAGCAGTACTTC
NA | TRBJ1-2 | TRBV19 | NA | CASTEGWGYTF | TGTGCCAGTACGGAGGGCTGGGGCTACACCTTC
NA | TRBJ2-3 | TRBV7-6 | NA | CASRLQASTDTQYF | TGTGCCAGCAGGCTCCAAGCTAGCACAGATACGCAGTATTTT
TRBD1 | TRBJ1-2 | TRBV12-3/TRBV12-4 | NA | CASRRGQGARGYTF | TGTGCCAGCAGGAGGGGACAGGGGGCGCGCGGCTACACCTTC
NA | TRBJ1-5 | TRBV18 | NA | CASSPKGFGQPQHF | TGTGCCAGCTCACCAAAAGGGTTCGGTCAGCCCCAGCATTTT
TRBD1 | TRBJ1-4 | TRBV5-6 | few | CASSPGQGATTNEKLLF | TGTGCCAGCAGCCCCGGACAGGGGGCGACAACTAATGAAAAACTGCTTTTT
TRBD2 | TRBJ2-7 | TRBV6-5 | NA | CASSSPGQGGLAAYEQYF | TGTGCCAGCAGTTCCCCGGGGCAGGGAGGTCTAGCGGCCTACGAGCAGTACTTC
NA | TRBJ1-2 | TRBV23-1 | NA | CASSPDFFRRNYGYTF | TGCGCCAGCAGCCCGGATTTTTTTCGTCGTAACTATGGCTACACCTTC
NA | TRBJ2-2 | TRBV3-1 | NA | CASRAPRSGELFF | TGTGCCAGCAGAGCTCCTAGGTCCGGGGAGCTGTTTTTT
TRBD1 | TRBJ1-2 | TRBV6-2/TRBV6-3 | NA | CASMTGGYGYTF | TGTGCCAGCATGACAGGGGGCTATGGCTACACCTTC
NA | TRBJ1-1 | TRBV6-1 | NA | CASSLTTGIGETEAFF | TGTGCCAGCAGCCTCACAACAGGGATCGGGGAGACTGAAGCTTTCTTT
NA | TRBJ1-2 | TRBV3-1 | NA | CVSSQDQRGYTF | TGTGTCAGCAGCCAAGACCAGCGCGGCTACACCTTC
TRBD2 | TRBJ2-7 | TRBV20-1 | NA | CSARDPSGRGYEQYF | TGCAGTGCTAGGGATCCTAGCGGGAGAGGCTACGAGCAGTACTTC
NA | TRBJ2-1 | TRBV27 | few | CASSNRDYNEQFF | TGTGCCAGCAGTAACAGGGATTACAATGAGCAGTTCTTC
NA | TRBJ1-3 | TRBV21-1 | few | CASSGGPDNSGNTIYF | TGTGCCAGCAGCGGGGGACCGGATAACTCTGGAAACACCATATATTTT
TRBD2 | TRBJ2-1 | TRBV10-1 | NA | CATAPGLAGGPSFSSYNEQFF | TGCGCCACTGCGCCGGGACTAGCGGGAGGGCCCTCGTTTAGCTCCTACAATGAGCAGTTCTTC
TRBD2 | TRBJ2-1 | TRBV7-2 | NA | CASSLIGLAGLSSYNEQFF | TGTGCCAGCAGCCTAATCGGGCTAGCGGGATTGAGCTCCTACAATGAGCAGTTCTTC
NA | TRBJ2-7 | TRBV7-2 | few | CASTLVGRDTSYEQYF | TGTGCCAGCACTCTAGTGGGTCGGGACACAAGCTACGAGCAGTACTTC
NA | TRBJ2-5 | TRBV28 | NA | CASSFLREKETQYF | TGTGCCAGCAGTTTTCTCAGGGAAAAAGAGACCCAGTACTTC
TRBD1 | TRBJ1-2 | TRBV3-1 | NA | CASSQESTGGNGYTF | TGTGCCAGCAGCCAAGAGTCGACAGGGGGCAATGGCTACACCTTC
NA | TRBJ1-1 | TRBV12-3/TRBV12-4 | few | CASTLRTLNTEAFF | TGTGCCAGCACCTTAAGGACACTGAACACTGAAGCTTTCTTT
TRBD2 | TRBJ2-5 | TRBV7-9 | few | CASSPQTSGGETQYF | TGTGCCAGCAGCCCGCAGACTAGCGGCGGAGAGACCCAGTACTTC
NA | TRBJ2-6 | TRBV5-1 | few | CASGRAVSSGANVLTF | TGCGCCAGCGGGCGGGCAGTAAGCTCTGGGGCCAACGTCCTGACTTTC
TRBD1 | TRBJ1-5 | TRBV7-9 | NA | CASSWDREFGQPQHF | TGTGCCAGCAGCTGGGACAGGGAGTTTGGTCAGCCCCAGCATTTT
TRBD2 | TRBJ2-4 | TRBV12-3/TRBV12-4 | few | CASTDLSGMGTIQYF | TGTGCCAGCACCGATCTCAGCGGGATGGGGACCATTCAGTACTTC
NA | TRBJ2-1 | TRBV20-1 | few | CSARQGLNSYNEQFF | TGCAGTGCTAGGCAGGGACTGAACTCCTACAATGAGCAGTTCTTC
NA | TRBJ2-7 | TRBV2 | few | CASSVGLVHEQYF | TGTGCCAGCAGTGTTGGTCTAGTCCACGAGCAGTACTTC
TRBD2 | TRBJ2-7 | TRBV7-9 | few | CASSLGGLAGDEQYF | TGTGCCAGCAGCTTAGGGGGACTAGCGGGAGACGAGCAGTACTTC
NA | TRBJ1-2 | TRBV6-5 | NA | CASSYSPGYGYTF | TGTGCCAGCAGTTACTCTCCAGGTTATGGCTACACCTTC
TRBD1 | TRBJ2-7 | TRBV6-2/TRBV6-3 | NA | CASSLTGQGRYEQYF | TGTGCCAGCAGTCTTACCGGACAGGGCCGGTACGAGCAGTACTTC
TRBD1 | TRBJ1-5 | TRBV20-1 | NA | CSARVAGTANNQPQHF | TGCAGTGCTAGAGTCGCCGGGACAGCTAACAATCAGCCCCAGCATTTT
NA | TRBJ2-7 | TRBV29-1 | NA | CSVARPPPYEQYF | TGCAGCGTTGCCAGGCCCCCACCTTACGAGCAGTACTTC
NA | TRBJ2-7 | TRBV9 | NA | CASSVGRDSGYEQYF | TGTGCCAGCAGCGTAGGGAGGGATAGTGGCTACGAGCAGTACTTC
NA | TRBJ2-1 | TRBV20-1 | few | CSARGTISYNEQFF | TGCAGTGCTAGGGGGACCATCTCCTACAATGAGCAGTTCTTC
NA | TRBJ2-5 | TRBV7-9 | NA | CASSQRSMETQYF | TGTGCCAGCAGCCAACGGTCTATGGAGACCCAGTACTTC
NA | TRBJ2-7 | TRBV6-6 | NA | CASSSAGGGSYEQYF | TGTGCCAGCAGTTCGGCCGGGGGTGGCTCCTACGAGCAGTACTTC
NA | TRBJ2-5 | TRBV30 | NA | CAWSQGRSETQYF | TGTGCCTGGAGTCAGGGGAGGTCGGAGACCCAGTACTTC
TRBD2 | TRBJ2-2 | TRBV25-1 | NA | CASSEYFAGVKTGELFF | TGTGCCAGCAGTGAATATTTTGCGGGAGTTAAGACCGGGGAGCTGTTTTTT
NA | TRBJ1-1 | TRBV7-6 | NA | CASSSDLGLRPEAFF | TGTGCCAGCAGCTCGGACCTGGGCTTAAGACCTGAAGCTTTCTTT
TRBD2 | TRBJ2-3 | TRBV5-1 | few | CASSWGSGSTDTQYF | TGTGCCAGCAGCTGGGGTAGCGGGAGCACAGATACGCAGTATTTT
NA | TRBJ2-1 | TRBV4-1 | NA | CASSQTPAGAPSSYNEQFF | TGCGCCAGCAGCCAAACGCCAGCGGGTGCCCCTTCCTCCTACAATGAGCAGTTCTTC
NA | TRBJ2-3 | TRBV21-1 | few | CASSKVSGQGKSTDTQYF | TGTGCCAGCAGCAAAGTTTCGGGACAGGGGAAATCAACAGATACGCAGTATTTT
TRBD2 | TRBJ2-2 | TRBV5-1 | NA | CASSSGLARNTGELFF | TGCGCCAGCAGCTCGGGACTAGCGAGAAACACCGGGGAGCTGTTTTTT
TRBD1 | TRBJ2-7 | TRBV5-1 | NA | CASSFGLSGQGDSYEQYF | TGCGCCAGCAGCTTTGGTCTGTCGGGACAGGGAGACTCCTACGAGCAGTACTTC
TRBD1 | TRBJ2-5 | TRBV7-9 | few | CASSHVWDRKKTQYF | TGTGCCAGCAGCCACGTGTGGGACAGAAAGAAGACCCAGTACTTC
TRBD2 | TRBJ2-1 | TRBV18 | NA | CASSPRTSGRMNEQFF | TGTGCCAGCTCACCACGTACTAGCGGGAGGATGAATGAGCAGTTCTTC
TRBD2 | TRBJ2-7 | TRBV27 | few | CASSLSGGSIYEQYF | TGTGCCAGCAGTTTATCGGGCGGGAGTATATACGAGCAGTACTTC
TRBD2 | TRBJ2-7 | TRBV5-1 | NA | CASSPGLAGNEQYF | TGCGCCAGCAGCCCGGGACTAGCGGGAAACGAGCAGTACTTC
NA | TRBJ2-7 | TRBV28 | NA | CASSSDSRRQYF | TGTGCCAGCAGTTCCGACTCCCGGAGGCAGTACTTC